Below are 26 T cell receptor beta chains sequenced from a single sample in a study of control samples from healthy donors and cancer patients. Clones were read by immunoSEQ multiplex PCR, and TCRdb kept only the in-frame ones, dropping some. Here the sample spans around 130,000 clones, just under 90% being singletons. Sequencing was carried out using blood. Every receptor here comes from a man aged 30-40 years in good health.

The chain employs TRBV19 and TRBJ2-5; no definite D call. The CDR3 runs 14 residues. Germline V gene lookup returns CDR1 LNHDA and CDR2 SQIVND (reference sequence). The V end was cut by 5 bases, the J end by 5 bases, with 15 bases between. The CDR3 is CASSSGSEGETQYF. CDR3 sequence (DNA): TGTGCCAGTAGTTCCGGGTCTGAAGGGGAGACCCAGTACTTC.

This chain uses TRBV10-2 with TRBJ2-7; D possibly corresponds to TRBD2 (6 bases). The V gene lost 4 bases and the J gene lost 0 bases, with 13 bases spanning the gap. Germline CDR1 WSHSY, CDR2 SAAADI. The CDR3 contains 15 residues. This chain's CDR3 is CASSVIPGLSYEQYF. The CDR3 DNA follows: TGCGCCAGCAGTGTGATACCGGGACTCTCCTACGAGCAGTACTTC.

The chain combines TRBV30 with TRBJ1-4; 7 nucleotides agree with TRBD1. V lost 0 bases and J lost 8; bases outside the gene matches: 9. The CDR3 contains 15 residues. Germline V CDR1 and CDR2: GTSNPN, SVGIG (reference sequence). The CDR3 nucleotides read TGTGCCTGGAGTGTACTTAGTTCAGGGGGGGAAAAACTGTTTTTT. The encoded protein is CAWSVLSSGGEKLFF. The full variable domain, its missing parts supplied by reference TRBV30 and TRBJ1-4, is SQTIHQWPATLVQPVGSPLSLECTVEGTSNPNLYWYRQAAGRGLQLLFYSVGIGQISSEVPQNLSASRPQDRQFILSSKKLLLSDSGFYLCAWSVLSSGGEKLFFGSGTQLSVL.

The V gene is TRBV4-1, the J gene TRBJ2-4; TRBD1 is a possible D gene (5 bases). Per the germline V gene, CDR1 is MGHRA and CDR2 is YSYEKL. The CDR3 consists of 15 residues. Trimming took off 4 bases at V and 16 bases at J, with 26 bases between the two ends. The CDR3 loop is CASSPDRTVGVKFYF. The CDR3 nucleotides are TGCGCCAGCAGCCCTGATCGCACGGTAGGGGTGAAGTTCTACTTC.

The chain couples TRBV6-5 to TRBJ2-1, with a tentative D call TRBD1 (6 bases). The V gene's germline CDR1 is MNHEY and CDR2 SVGAGI. Trimming left V 5 bases short and J 8 bases short, with 19 bases between. There are 15 residues in the CDR3. In nucleotides, the CDR3 is TGTGCCAGCAGTCCGTATCGTTCAGGGGTCGATGAGCAGTTCTTC. Protein sequence: CASSPYRSGVDEQFF.

The V gene is TRBV27, the J gene TRBJ1-2; D gene unclear. V was clipped by 6 bases and J by 6 bases, with 14 bases between them. The germline CDR1 and CDR2 sequences are MNHEY and SMNVEV (reference sequence). CDR3 size: 13 residues. The CDR3 loop reads CASRDRRGDGYTF. The DNA for the CDR3 is TGTGCCAGCAGGGATAGGCGGGGAGATGGCTACACCTTC.

This clone was detected only a few times. The chain joins TRBV14 to TRBJ2-2; no clear D gene. Deletions cut 1 base from V and 0 bases from J, with 9 bases between. The CDR3 extends over 16 amino acids. The germline V gene has CDR1 SGHDN and CDR2 FVKESK. CDR3 sequence reads: CASSQVVGSNTGELFF. The CDR3 nucleotides are TGTGCCAGCAGCCAAGTTGTGGGCTCGAACACCGGGGAGCTGTTTTTT.

The chain carries TRBV3-1 (or the pseudogene TRBV3-2) and TRBJ2-4; the D is unclear. Trimming took off 4 bases at V and 1 base at J, with 17 bases between the two ends. This CDR3 is built from 17 residues. Germline CDR1 reads LGHDT; CDR2 reads YNNKEL (reference sequence). DNA of the CDR3: TGTGCCAGCAGCCCCAGGACGGATGGTTGGGCCAAAAACATTCAGTACTTC. It yields the protein CASSPRTDGWAKNIQYF.

Only a few counts were recorded for this clone. The J gene is TRBJ2-1, the V gene TRBV6-5; D not certain. CDR3 length equals 13 residues. The germline gives CDR1 MNHEY, CDR2 SVGAGI. V was cut by 8 bases and J by 3 bases, with 11 bases left in between. CDR3 sequence reads: CASSRSLYNEQFF. CDR3 nucleotides: TGTGCCAGCTCCCGCTCCCTCTACAATGAGCAGTTCTTC.

The V gene is TRBV27, the J gene TRBJ1-1; D perhaps matches TRBD1 (5 bases). Trimming took off 6 bases at V and 4 bases at J, with 18 bases between the two ends. Per germline, CDR1 MNHEY and CDR2 SMNVEV (reference sequence). This CDR3 has 15 amino acids. The CDR3 loop reads CASSRTAGGGTEAFF. The CDR3 bases are TGTGCCAGCAGCCGGACTGCCGGGGGAGGCACTGAAGCTTTCTTT.

The V call is TRBV29-1, the J call TRBJ1-3; unclear D gene. CDR3 size: 15 residues. Germline V gene lookup returns CDR1 SQVTM and CDR2 ANQGSEA. Trimming took 0 bases from V and 4 from J, leaving 13 bases between them. As DNA, the CDR3 is TGCAGCGTTGAAGATGGACGGGTGTCAGGAAACACCATATATTTT. Its translation is CSVEDGRVSGNTIYF.

As to this clone: Distinct nucleotide sequences in the sample also encode this CDR3. The rearrangement links TRBV7-2 to TRBJ2-7; TRBD2 agrees at 9 bases. Germline V gene lookup returns CDR1 SGHTA and CDR2 FQGNSA. The CDR3 covers 15 residues. Trimming removed 5 bases from V and 2 bases from J; junction bases left unmatched: 7. CDR3 protein: CASSHDERGAYEQYF. The DNA for the CDR3 is TGTGCCAGCAGCCATGATGAGCGGGGGGCCTACGAGCAGTACTTC. Supplemented by reference TRBV7-2 and TRBJ2-7, the full variable domain reads GAGVSQSPSNKVTEKGKDVELRCDPISGHTALYWYRQSLGQGLEFLIYFQGNSAPDKSGLPSDRFSAERTGGSVSTLTIQRTQQEDSAVYLCASSHDERGAYEQYFGPGTRLTVT.

The rearrangement uses TRBV11-1 and TRBJ2-4; perhaps TRBD1 as D (5 bases). This CDR3 is built from 15 residues. Germline V lookup: CDR1 SGHAT, CDR2 FQDESV (reference sequence). V lost 5 bases, J lost 0 bases, and 11 bases lay in between. The CDR3 DNA reads as TGTGCCAGCAGCCCCTCCGACAGAGCCAAAAACATTCAGTACTTC. Translating gives CASSPSDRAKNIQYF.

CDR3 sequence: CASSQDRGGAFF. The CDR3 DNA reads TGTGCCAGCAGCCAAGATCGGGGGGGAGCTTTCTTT. This rearrangement joins TRBV3-1 (or the pseudogene TRBV3-2) to TRBJ1-1; D is perhaps TRBD1 (5 bases). Trimming stripped 0 bases from V and 10 bases from J, with 9 bases between. CDR1 LGHDT and CDR2 YNNKEL come from the germline V gene (reference sequence). The CDR3 is 12 residues long.

The DNA for the CDR3 is TGTGCCATCAGTGAAATGGTGGGGGGGCGCGATGAGCAGTTCTTC. This sequence encodes CAISEMVGGRDEQFF. The rearrangement links TRBV10-3 to TRBJ2-1; perhaps TRBD2 as D (7 bases). Germline V gives CDR1 ENHRY, CDR2 SYGVKD. Between the trimmed V and J ends, which lost 3 bases and 8 bases, there was a span of 17 bases. CDR3 size: 15 residues.

The chain uses TRBV5-6 and TRBJ1-1; the D gene is possibly TRBD1 (5 bases). V was shortened by 3 bases and J by 4 bases, with 13 bases between the two germline ends. The CDR3 runs 14 residues. Per germline, CDR1 SGHDT and CDR2 YYEEEE. The CDR3 sequence is CASSYQGVGTEAFF. The CDR3 bases are TGTGCCAGCAGCTACCAGGGAGTGGGCACTGAAGCTTTCTTT.

The chain uses TRBV7-3 and TRBJ2-2; 7 nucleotides align to TRBD2. Per the germline V gene, CDR1 is SGHTA and CDR2 is FQGTGA. This CDR3 is 14 amino acids long. Unmatched junction bases numbered 4, after V lost 5 bases and J lost 4 bases. The CDR3 loop is CASSPGGGTGELFF. For the CDR3, the DNA is TGTGCCAGCAGCCCCGGCGGGGGCACCGGGGAGCTGTTTTTT.

With respect to this clone: A single base separates this from a much larger clone, so it may be a read error. The rearrangement uses TRBV2 and TRBJ2-2, with 10 bases that match TRBD1. V shed 8 bases and J 5 bases; nucleotides not matched to a gene: 2. CDR1 and CDR2 (germline): SNHLY, FYNNEI. This CDR3 is built from 13 residues. CDR3 DNA: TGTGCCAGCGGGACAGGGGAAACCGGGGAGCTGTTTTTT. Protein sequence: CASGTGETGELFF.

This clone was seen once. This chain links TRBV7-2 with TRBJ2-4; TRBD2 matches at 8 bases. This CDR3 is 13 amino acids long. From germline, CDR1 is SGHTA and CDR2 FQGNSA. After removal of 5 bases from V and 7 bases from J, the junction contained 4 bases not matched to a gene. The CDR3 spells CASSPGLVNIQYF. The CDR3 coding sequence is TGTGCCAGCAGCCCGGGACTAGTTAACATTCAGTACTTC.

The gene calls are TRBV27 and TRBJ1-1; TRBD1 aligns across 7 bases. The length of the CDR3 is 13 residues. Trimming removed 4 bases from V and 7 bases from J; junction bases left unmatched: 6. Germline CDR1 reads MNHEY; CDR2 reads SMNVEV (reference sequence). CDR3 bases: TGTGCCAGCAGTTCTTATGACAGGGTTGAAGCTTTCTTT. Its protein is CASSSYDRVEAFF.

The chain has TRBV7-7 and TRBJ1-4; TRBD1 might be the D (6 bases). V shed 4 bases and J shed 0 bases, with 21 bases lying between them. This CDR3 has 19 residues. Germline CDR1 reads SSHAT; CDR2 reads FNYEAQ (reference sequence). In DNA, the CDR3 is TGTGCCAGCAGCTCCCACCCAGTGAAGACAGGACCAACTAATGAAAAACTGTTTTTT. This codes for CASSSHPVKTGPTNEKLFF.

The CDR3 loop is CASSTGGGSYGYTF. The CDR3 coding sequence is TGTGCCAGCAGTACGGGAGGGGGTAGCTATGGCTACACCTTC. V is TRBV6-6 and J is TRBJ1-2; D is perhaps TRBD1 (6 bases). Germline CDR1 and CDR2: MNHNY and SVGAGI (reference sequence). V was shortened by 5 bases and J by 4 bases, with 14 bases between the two germline ends. The CDR3 contains 14 residues.

This clone appeared a few times. The chain employs TRBV5-8 and TRBJ1-5; D gene unclear. This CDR3 is 17 amino acids long. The ends were cut back, 2 bases at V and 1 base at J, with 16 bases in the middle. Germline CDR1 reads SGHTS; CDR2 reads YDEGEE. CDR3 sequence (DNA): TGTGCCAGCAGCTTCCTAGTGGTTACACCCAGCAATCAGCCCCAGCATTTT. This codes for CASSFLVVTPSNQPQHF.

The chain combines TRBV30 with TRBJ2-7, with 11 bases lining up with TRBD1. J was trimmed by 7 bases and V by 5 bases; bases with no gene match: 4. CDR3 size: 12 residues. Germline V gene sequence: CDR1 GTSNPN, CDR2 SVGIG (reference sequence). In DNA form, the CDR3 reads TGTGCCTGGGGACAGGGGGCGGGGGAGCAGTACTTC. Its translation is CAWGQGAGEQYF.

This chain connects TRBV30 to TRBJ1-5; 7 bases are a match to TRBD1. This CDR3 has 13 amino acids. The germline V gene encodes CDR1 GTSNPN and CDR2 SVGIG (reference sequence). V lost 4 bases and J lost 4; bases outside the gene matches: 4. The DNA for the CDR3 is TGTGCCTGGACTCGGGACAGAAATCAGCCCCAGCATTTT. It yields the protein CAWTRDRNQPQHF. The entire variable domain, with the rest obtained from reference TRBV30 and TRBJ1-5, is as follows: SQTIHQWPATLVQPVGSPLSLECTVEGTSNPNLYWYRQAAGRGLQLLFYSVGIGQISSEVPQNLSASRPQDRQFILSSKKLLLSDSGFYLCAWTRDRNQPQHFGDGTRLSIL.

V gene TRBV19 combines with J gene TRBJ2-3; perhaps TRBD1 as D (7 bases). The CDR3 consists of 14 residues. CDR1 LNHDA and CDR2 SQIVND come from the germline V gene (reference sequence). Trimming cost V 3 bases and J 3 bases, with 10 bases left between them. The CDR3, as DNA: TGTGCCAGTAGTATCAGGGGGAGGACAGATACGCAGTATTTT. Its translation is CASSIRGRTDTQYF.